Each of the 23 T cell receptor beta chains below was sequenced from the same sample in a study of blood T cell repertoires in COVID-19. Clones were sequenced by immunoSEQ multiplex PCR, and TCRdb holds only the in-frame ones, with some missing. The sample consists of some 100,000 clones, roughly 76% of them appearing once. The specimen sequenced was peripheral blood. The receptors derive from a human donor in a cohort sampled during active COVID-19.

For the CDR3, the DNA is TGTGCCGGAACTAGACAGGGAGGCTACGAGCAGTACTTC. Encoded protein: CAGTRQGGYEQYF. The V gene is TRBV6-5, the J gene TRBJ2-7, with D possibly TRBD1 on 7 matching bases. Germline CDR1 and CDR2: MNHEY and SVGAGI. V dropped 11 bases and J dropped 3 bases, with 17 bases sitting between them. This CDR3 has 13 residues.

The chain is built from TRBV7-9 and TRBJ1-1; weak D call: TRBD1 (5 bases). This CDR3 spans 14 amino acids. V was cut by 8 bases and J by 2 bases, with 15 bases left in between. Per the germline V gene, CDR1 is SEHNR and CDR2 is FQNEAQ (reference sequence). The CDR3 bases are TGTGCCAGCGGAGCCCTAAGGGGTAACACTGAAGCTTTCTTT. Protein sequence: CASGALRGNTEAFF.

The CDR3 region is CASTKSRQGSTDTQYF. CDR3 bases: TGTGCCAGCACCAAAAGTAGACAGGGTAGCACAGATACGCAGTATTTT. V and J are TRBV7-9 and TRBJ2-3; 7 bases fit TRBD1. CDR3 length: 16 amino acids. The V segment lost 7 bases and the J segment 0 bases; nucleotides outside the gene matches: 10. Germline CDR1 is SEHNR and CDR2 is FQNEAQ (reference sequence).

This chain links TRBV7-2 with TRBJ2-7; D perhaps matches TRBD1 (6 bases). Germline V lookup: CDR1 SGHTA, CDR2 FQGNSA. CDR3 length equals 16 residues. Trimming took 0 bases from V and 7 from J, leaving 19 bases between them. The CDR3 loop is CASSLAGTSLWGEQYF. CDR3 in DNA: TGTGCCAGCAGCTTAGCCGGGACATCCCTTTGGGGGGAGCAGTACTTC.

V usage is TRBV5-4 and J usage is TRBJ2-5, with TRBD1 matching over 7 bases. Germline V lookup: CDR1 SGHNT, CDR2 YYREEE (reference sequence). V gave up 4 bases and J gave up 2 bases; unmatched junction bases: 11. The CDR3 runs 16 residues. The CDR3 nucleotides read TGTGCCAGCAGCCGTAAGGGACAGATCCTTCAAGAGACCCAGTACTTC. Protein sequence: CASSRKGQILQETQYF.

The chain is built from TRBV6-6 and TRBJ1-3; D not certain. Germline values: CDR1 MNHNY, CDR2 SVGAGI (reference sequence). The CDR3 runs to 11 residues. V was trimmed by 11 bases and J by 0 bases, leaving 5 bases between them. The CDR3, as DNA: TGTGCCCTCGTCTCTGGAAACACCATATATTTT. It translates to CALVSGNTIYF.

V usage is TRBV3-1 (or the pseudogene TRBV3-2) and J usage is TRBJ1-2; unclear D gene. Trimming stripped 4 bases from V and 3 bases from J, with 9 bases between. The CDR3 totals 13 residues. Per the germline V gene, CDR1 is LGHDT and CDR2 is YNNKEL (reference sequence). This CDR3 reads CASSLQIYYGYTF. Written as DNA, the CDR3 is TGTGCCAGCAGCCTACAGATTTACTATGGCTACACCTTC.

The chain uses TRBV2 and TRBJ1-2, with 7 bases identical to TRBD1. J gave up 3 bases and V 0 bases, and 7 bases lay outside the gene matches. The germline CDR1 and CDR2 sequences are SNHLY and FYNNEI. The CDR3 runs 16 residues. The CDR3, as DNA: TGTGCCAGCAGTGAAGCGGTGAGGACAGGACACTATGGCTACACCTTC. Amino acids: CASSEAVRTGHYGYTF.

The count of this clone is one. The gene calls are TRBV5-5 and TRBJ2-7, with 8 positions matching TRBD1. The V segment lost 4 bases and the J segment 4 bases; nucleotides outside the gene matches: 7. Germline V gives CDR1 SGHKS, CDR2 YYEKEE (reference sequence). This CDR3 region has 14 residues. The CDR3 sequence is CASSGPDRAYEQYF. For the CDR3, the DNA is TGTGCCAGCAGCGGACCGGACAGGGCATACGAGCAGTACTTC.

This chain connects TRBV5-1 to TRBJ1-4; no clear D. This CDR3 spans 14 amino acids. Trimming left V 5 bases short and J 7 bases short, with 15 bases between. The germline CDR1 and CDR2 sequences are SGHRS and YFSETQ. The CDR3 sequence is CASSPTGLTEKLFF. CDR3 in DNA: TGCGCCAGCAGTCCAACGGGGTTAACTGAAAAACTGTTTTTT.

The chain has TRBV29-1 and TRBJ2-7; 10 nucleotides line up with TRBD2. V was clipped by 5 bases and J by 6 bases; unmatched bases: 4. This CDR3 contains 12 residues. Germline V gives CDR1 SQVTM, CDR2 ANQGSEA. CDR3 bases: TGCAGCGTTTCAGCGGGAGGGCCCGAGCAGTACTTC. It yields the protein CSVSAGGPEQYF.

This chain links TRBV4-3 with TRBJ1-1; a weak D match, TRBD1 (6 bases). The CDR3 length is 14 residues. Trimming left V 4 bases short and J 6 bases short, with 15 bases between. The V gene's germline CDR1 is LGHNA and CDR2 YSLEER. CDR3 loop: CASSRRRGSAEAFF. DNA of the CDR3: TGCGCCAGCAGCCGGAGAAGGGGGTCGGCTGAAGCTTTCTTT.

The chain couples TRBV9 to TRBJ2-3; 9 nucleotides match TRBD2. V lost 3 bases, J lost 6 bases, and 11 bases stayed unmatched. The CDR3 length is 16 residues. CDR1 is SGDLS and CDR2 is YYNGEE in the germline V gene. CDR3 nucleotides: TGTGCCAGCAGCGGAAGGAGTAGCGGGGGCTTGGATACGCAGTATTTT. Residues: CASSGRSSGGLDTQYF.

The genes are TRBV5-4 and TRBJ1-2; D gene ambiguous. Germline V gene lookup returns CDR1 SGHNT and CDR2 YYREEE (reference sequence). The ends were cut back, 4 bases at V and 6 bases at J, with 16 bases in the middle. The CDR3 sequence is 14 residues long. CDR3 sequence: CASSPRPGADGYTF. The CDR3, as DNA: TGTGCCAGCAGCCCCAGACCGGGAGCTGATGGCTACACCTTC.

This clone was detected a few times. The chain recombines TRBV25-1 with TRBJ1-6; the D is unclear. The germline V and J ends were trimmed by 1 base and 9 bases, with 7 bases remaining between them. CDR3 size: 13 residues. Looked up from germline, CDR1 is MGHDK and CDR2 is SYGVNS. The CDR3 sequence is CASSELASSPLHF. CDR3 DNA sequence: TGTGCCAGCAGTGAATTGGCTAGTTCACCCCTCCACTTT.

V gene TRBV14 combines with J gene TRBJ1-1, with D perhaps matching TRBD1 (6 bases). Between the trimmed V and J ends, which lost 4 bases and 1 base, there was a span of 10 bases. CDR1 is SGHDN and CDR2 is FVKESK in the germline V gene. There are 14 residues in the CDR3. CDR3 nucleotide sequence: TGTGCCAGCAGCCTTCCAGGGGCGAACACTGAAGCTTTCTTT. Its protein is CASSLPGANTEAFF.

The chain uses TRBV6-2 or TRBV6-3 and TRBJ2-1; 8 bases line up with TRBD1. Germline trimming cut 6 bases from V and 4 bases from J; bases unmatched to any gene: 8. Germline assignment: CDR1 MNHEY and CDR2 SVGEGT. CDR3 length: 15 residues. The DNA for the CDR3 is TGTGCCAGCAGCCAGGTCGACAGGGGATACAATGAGCAGTTCTTC. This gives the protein CASSQVDRGYNEQFF.

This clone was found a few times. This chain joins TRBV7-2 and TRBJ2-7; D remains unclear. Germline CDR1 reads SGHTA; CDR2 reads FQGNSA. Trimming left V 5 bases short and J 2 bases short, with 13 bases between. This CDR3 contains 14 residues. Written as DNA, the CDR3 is TGTGCCAGCAGCATACAGAGTTTGACCTACGAGCAGTACTTC. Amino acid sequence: CASSIQSLTYEQYF.

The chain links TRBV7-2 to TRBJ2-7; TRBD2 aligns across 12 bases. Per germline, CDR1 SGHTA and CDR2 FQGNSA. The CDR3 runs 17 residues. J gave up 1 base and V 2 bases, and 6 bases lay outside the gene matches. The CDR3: CASSLQSGTSGSYEQYF. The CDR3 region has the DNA TGTGCCAGCAGCTTACAAAGCGGGACTAGCGGGTCCTACGAGCAGTACTTC.

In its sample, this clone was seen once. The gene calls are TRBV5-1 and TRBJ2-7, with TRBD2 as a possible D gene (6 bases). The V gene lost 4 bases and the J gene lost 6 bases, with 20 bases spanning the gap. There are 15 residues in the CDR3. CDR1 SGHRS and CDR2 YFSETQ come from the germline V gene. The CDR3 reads CASSGREPRVPEQYF. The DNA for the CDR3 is TGCGCCAGCAGCGGTCGGGAGCCGCGGGTCCCCGAGCAGTACTTC.

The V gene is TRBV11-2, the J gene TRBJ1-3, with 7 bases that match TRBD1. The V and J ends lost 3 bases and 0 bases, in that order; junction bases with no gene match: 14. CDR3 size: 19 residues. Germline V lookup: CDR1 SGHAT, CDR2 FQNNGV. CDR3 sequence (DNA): TGTGCCAGCAGCTTTTTCGTGGCACGGGACAGAAGCTCTGGAAACACCATATATTTT. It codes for CASSFFVARDRSSGNTIYF. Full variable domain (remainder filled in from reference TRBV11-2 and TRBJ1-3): EAGVAQSPRYKIIEKRQSVAFWCNPISGHATLYWYQQILGQGPKLLIQFQNNGVVDDSQLPKDRFSAERLKGVDSTLKIQPAKLEDSAVYLCASSFFVARDRSSGNTIYFGEGSWLTVV.

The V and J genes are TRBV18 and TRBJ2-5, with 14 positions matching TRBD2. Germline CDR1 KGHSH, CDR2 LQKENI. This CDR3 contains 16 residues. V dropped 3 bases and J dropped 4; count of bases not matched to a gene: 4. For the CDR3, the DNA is TGTGCCAGCTCACCGGGACTAGCGGGAGTTGGAGAGACCCAGTACTTC. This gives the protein CASSPGLAGVGETQYF.

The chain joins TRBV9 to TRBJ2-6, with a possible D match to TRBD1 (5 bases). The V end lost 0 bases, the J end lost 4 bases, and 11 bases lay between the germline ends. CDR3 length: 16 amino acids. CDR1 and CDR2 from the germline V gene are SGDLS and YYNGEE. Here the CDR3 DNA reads TGTGCCAGCAGCGTAGCAGGGAATACCGGGGCCAACGTCCTGACTTTC. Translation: CASSVAGNTGANVLTF.